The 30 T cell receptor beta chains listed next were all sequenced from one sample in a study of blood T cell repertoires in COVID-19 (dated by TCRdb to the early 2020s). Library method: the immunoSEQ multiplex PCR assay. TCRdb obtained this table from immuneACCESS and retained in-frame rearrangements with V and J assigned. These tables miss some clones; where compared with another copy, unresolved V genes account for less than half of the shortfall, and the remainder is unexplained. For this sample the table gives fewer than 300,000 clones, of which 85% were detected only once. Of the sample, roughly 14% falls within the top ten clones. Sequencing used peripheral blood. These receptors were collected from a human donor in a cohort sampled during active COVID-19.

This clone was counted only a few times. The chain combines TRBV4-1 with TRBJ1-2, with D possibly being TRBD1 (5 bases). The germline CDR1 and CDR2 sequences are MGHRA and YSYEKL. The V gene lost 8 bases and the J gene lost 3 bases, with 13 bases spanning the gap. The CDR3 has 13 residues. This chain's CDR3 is CASAVGEDYGYTF. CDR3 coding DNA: TGCGCCAGCGCGGTAGGGGAGGACTATGGCTACACCTTC.

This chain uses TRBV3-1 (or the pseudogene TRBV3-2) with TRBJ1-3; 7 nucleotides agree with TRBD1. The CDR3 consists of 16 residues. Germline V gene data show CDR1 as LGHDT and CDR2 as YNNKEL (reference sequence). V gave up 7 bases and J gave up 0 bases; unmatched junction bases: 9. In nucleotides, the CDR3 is TGTGCCAGCACCGCGGACAGGCCCAACTCTGGAAACACCATATATTTT. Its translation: CASTADRPNSGNTIYF.

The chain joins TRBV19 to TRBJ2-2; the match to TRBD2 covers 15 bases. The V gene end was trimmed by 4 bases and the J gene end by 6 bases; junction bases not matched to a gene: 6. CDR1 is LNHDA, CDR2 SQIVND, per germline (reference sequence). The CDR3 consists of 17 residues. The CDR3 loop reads CASSRTSGRVGAGELFF. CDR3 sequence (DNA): TGTGCCAGTAGTAGGACTAGCGGGAGGGTAGGGGCCGGGGAGCTGTTTTTT.

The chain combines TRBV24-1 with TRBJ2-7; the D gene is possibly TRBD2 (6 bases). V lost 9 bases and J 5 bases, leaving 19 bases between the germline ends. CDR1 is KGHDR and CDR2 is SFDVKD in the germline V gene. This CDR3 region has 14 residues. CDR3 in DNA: TGTGCCACCGGACCATCTGGAGGCGGGGACGAGCAGTACTTC. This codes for CATGPSGGGDEQYF.

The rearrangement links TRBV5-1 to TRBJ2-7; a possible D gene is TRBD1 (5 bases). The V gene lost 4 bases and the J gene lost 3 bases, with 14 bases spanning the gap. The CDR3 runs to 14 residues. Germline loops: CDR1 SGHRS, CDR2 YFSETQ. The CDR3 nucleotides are TGCGCCAGCAGCCCGAACAGGTATTACTACGAGCAGTACTTC. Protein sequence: CASSPNRYYYEQYF.

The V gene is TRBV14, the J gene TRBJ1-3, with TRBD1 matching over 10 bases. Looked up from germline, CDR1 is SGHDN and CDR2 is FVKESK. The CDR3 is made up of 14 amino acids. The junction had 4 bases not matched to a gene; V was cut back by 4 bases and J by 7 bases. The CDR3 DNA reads TGTGCCAGCAGCCCGGGACAGGGGTGGAACACCATATATTTT. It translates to CASSPGQGWNTIYF.

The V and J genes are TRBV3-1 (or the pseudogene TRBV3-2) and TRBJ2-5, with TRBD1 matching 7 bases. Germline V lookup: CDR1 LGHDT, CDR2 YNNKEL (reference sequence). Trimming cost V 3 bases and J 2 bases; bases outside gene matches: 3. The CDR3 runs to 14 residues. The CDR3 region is CASSHLDRQETQYF. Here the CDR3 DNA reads TGTGCCAGCAGCCACCTGGACAGGCAAGAGACCCAGTACTTC.

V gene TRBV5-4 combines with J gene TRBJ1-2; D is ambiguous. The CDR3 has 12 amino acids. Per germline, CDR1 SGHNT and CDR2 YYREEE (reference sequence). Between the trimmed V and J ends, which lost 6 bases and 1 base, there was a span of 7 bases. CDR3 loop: CASTGDNYGYTF. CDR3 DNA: TGTGCCAGCACCGGTGATAACTATGGCTACACCTTC.

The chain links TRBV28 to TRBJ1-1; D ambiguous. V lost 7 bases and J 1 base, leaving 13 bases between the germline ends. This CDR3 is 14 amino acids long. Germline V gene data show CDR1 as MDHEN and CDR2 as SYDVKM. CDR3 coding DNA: TGTGCCAGCAAGGTTAGGAGGCGGAACACTGAAGCTTTCTTT. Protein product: CASKVRRRNTEAFF. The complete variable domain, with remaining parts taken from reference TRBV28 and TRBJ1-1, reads DVKVTQSSRYLVKRTGEKVFLECVQDMDHENMFWYRQDPGLGLRLIYFSYDVKMKEKGDIPEGYSVSREKKERFSLILESASTNQTSMYLCASKVRRRNTEAFFGQGTRLTVV.

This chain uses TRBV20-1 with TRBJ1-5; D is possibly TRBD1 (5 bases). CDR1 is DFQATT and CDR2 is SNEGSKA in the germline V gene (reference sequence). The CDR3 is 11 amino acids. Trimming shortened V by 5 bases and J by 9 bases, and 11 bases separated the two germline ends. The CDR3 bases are TGCAGTGCTCGACAGCTCCCGCCCCAGCATTTT. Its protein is CSARQLPPQHF.

CDR3 residues: CASSQTPGQYQAFF. In DNA form, the CDR3 reads TGTGCCAGCAGCCAGACACCGGGACAGTACCAAGCTTTCTTT. V usage is TRBV3-1 (or the pseudogene TRBV3-2) and J usage is TRBJ1-1; 7 bases are a match to TRBD1. CDR3 length: 14 amino acids. V lost 3 bases to trimming and J lost 9 bases; unmatched junction nucleotides: 10. The V gene's germline CDR1 is LGHDT and CDR2 YNNKEL (reference sequence).

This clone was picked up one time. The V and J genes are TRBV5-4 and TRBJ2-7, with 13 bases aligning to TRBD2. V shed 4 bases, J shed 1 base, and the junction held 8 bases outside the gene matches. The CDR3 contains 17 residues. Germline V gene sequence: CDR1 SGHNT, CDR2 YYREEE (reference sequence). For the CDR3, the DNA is TGTGCCAGCAGCCGCAAGGGACTAGCGGGACCATCCTACGAGCAGTACTTC. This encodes CASSRKGLAGPSYEQYF.

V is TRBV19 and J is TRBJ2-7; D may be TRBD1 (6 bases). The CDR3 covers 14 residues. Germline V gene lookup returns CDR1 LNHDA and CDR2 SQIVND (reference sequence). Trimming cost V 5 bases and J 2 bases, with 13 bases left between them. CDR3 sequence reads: CASSAQGQTYEQYF. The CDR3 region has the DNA TGTGCCAGTAGTGCGCAAGGACAGACCTACGAGCAGTACTTC.

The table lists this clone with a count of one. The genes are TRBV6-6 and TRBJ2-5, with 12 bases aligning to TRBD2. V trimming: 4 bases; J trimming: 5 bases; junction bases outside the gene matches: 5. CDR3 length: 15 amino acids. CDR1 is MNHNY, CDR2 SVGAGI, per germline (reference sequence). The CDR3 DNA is TGTGCCAGCAGTTTCCTAGCGGGAGGGGGTGAGACCCAGTACTTC. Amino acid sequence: CASSFLAGGGETQYF.

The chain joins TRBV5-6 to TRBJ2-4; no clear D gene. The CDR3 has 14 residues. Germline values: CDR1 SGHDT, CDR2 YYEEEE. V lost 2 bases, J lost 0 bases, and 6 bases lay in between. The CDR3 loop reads CASSFSIAKNIQYF. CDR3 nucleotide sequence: TGTGCCAGCAGCTTTTCTATAGCCAAAAACATTCAGTACTTC.

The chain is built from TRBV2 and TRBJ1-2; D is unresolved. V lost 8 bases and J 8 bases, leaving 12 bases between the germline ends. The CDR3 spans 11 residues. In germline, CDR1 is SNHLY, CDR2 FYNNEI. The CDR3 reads CASAEVVGYTF. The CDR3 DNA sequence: TGTGCCAGCGCGGAGGTTGTAGGCTACACCTTC.

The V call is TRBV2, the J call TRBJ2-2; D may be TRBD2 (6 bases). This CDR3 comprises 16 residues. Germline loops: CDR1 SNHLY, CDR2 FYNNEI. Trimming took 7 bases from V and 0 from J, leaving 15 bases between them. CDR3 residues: CASKVQAGPNTGELFF. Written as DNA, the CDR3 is TGTGCCAGCAAGGTTCAGGCGGGACCGAACACCGGGGAGCTGTTTTTT.

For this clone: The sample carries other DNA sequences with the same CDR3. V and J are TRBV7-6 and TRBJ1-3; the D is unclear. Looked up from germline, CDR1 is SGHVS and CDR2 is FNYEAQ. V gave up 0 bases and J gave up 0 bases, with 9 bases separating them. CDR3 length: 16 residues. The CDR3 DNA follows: TGTGCCAGCAGCTTAGCGCGGCATAGCTCTGGAAACACCATATATTTT. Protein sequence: CASSLARHSSGNTIYF.

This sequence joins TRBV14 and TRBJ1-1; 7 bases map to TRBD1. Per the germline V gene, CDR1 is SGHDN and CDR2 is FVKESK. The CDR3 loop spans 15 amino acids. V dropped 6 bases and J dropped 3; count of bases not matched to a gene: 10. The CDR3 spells CASRLTPGQDTEAFF. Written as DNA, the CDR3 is TGTGCCAGCAGGCTGACCCCTGGACAGGACACTGAAGCTTTCTTT.

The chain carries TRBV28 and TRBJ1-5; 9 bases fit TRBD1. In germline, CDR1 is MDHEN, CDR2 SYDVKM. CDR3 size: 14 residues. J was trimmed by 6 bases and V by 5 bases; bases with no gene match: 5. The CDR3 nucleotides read TGTGCCAGCAGTCTTGGGACAGGGACTCAGCCCCAGCATTTT. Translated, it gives CASSLGTGTQPQHF.

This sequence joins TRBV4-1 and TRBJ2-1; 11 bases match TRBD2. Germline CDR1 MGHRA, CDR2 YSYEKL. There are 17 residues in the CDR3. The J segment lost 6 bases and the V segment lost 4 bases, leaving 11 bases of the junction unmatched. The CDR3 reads CASSPYLGLADGNEQFF. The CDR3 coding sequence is TGCGCCAGCAGCCCCTACCTGGGACTAGCGGATGGCAATGAGCAGTTCTTC.

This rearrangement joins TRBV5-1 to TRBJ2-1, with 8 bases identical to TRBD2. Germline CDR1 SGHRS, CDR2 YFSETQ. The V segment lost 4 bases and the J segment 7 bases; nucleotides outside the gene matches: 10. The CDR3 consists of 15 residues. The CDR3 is CASSNQGRLANEQFF. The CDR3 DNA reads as TGCGCCAGCAGCAATCAGGGGAGACTAGCGAATGAGCAGTTCTTC. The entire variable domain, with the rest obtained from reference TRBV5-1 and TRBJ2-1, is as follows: KAGVTQTPRYLIKTRGQQVTLSCSPISGHRSVSWYQQTPGQGLQFLFEYFSETQRNKGNFPGRFSGRQFSNSRSEMNVSTLELGDSALYLCASSNQGRLANEQFFGPGTRLTVL.

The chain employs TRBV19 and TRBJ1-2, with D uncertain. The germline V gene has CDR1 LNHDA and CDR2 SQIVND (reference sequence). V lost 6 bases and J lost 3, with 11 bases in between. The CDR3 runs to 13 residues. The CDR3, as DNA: TGTGCCAGTAGCCCGCCGGGATACTATGGCTACACCTTC. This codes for CASSPPGYYGYTF. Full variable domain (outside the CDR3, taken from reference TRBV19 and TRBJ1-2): DGGITQSPKYLFRKEGQNVTLSCEQNLNHDAMYWYRQDPGQGLRLIYYSQIVNDFQKGDIAEGYSVSREKKESFPLTVTSAQKNPTAFYLCASSPPGYYGYTFGSGTRLTVV.

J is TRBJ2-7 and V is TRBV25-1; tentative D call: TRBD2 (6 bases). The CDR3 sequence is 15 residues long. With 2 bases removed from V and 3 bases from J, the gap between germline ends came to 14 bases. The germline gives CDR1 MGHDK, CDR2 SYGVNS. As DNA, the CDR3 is TGTGCCAGCAGTGAAAGGCGGGAAAAGGTCTACGAGCAGTACTTC. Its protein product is CASSERREKVYEQYF.

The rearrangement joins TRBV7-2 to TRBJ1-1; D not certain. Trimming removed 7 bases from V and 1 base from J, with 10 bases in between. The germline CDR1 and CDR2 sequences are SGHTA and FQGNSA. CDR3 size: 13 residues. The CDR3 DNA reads TGTGCCAGCACCCTAACAGCGAACACTGAAGCTTTCTTT. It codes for CASTLTANTEAFF.

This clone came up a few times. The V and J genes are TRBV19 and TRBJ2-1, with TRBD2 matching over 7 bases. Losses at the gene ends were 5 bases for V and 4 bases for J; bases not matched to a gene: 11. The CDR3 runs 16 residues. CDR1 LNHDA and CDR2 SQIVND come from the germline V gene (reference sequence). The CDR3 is CASSAPGGAPYNEQFF. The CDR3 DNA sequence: TGTGCCAGTAGTGCCCCGGGGGGAGCCCCGTACAATGAGCAGTTCTTC.

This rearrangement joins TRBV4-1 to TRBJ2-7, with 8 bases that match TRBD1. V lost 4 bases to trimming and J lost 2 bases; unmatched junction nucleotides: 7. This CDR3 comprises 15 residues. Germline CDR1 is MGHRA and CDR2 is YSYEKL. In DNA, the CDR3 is TGCGCCAGCAGCCGACCGGGACAGGAGGCCTACGAGCAGTACTTC. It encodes CASSRPGQEAYEQYF.

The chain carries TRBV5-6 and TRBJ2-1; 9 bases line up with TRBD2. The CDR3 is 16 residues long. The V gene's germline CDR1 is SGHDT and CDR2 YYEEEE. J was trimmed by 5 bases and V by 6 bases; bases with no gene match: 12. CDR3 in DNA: TGTGCCAGCAATCGACCAGCGGGAGGTGGAGACAATGAGCAGTTCTTC. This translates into CASNRPAGGGDNEQFF.

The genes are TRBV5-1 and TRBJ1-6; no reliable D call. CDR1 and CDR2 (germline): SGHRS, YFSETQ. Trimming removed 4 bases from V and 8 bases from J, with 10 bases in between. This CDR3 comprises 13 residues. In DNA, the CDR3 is TGCGCCAGCAGCACCGACACCTATTCACCCCTCCACTTT. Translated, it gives CASSTDTYSPLHF.

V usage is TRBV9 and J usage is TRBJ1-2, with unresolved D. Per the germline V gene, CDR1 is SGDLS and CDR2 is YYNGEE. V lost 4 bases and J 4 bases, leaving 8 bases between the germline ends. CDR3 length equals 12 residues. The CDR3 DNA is TGTGCCAGCAGCACACCGGGCTATGGCTACACCTTC. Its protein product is CASSTPGYGYTF.